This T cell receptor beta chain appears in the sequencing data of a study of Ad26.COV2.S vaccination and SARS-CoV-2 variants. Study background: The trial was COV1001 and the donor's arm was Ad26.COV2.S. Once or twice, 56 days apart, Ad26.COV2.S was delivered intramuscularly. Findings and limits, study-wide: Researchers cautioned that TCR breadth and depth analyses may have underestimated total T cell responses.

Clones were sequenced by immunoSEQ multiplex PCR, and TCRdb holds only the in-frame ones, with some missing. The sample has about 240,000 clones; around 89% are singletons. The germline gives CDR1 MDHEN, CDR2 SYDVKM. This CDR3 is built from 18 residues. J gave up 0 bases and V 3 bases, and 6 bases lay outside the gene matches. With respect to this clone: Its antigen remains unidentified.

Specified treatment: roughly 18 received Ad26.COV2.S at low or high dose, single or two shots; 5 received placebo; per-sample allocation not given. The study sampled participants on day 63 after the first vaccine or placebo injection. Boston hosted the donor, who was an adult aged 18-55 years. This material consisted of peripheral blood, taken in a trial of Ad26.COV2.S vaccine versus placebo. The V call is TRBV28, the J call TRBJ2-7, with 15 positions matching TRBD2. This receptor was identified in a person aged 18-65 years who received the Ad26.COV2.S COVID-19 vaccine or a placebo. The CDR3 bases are TGTGCCAGCAGTTTGGGACTAGCGGGGGGCCCCCTCTCCTACGAGCAGTACTTC. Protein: CASSLGLAGGPLSYEQYF. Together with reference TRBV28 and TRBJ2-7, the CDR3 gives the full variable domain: DVKVTQSSRYLVKRTGEKVFLECVQDMDHENMFWYRQDPGLGLRLIYFSYDVKMKEKGDIPEGYSVSREKKERFSLILESASTNQTSMYLCASSLGLAGGPLSYEQYFGPGTRLTVT.